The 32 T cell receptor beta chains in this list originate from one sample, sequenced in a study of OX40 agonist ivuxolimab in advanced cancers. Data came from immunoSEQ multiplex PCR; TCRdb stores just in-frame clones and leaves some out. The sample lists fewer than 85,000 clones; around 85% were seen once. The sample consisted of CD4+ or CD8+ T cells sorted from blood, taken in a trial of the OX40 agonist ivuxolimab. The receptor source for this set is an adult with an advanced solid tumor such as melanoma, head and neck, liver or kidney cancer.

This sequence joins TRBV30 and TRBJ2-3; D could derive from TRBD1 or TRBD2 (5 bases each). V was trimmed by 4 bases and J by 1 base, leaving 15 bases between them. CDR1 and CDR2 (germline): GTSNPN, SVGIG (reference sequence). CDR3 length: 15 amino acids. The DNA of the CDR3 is TGTGCCTGGAACCACTGGGGGTTACGCACAGATACGCAGTATTTT. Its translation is CAWNHWGLRTDTQYF.

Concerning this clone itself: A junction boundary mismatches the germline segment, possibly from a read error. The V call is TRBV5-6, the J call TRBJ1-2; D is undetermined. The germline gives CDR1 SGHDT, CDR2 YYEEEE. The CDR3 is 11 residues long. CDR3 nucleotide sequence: TGTGCCAGCAGCTTGAGGAAGGTGTGGGCCTTC. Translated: CASSLRKVWAF.

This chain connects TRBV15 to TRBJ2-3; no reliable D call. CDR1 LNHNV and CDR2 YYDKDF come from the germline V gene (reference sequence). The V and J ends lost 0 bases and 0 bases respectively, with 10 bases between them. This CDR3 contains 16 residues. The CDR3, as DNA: TGTGCCACCAGCAGAGATTATTGGAGTAGCACAGATACGCAGTATTTT. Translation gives CATSRDYWSSTDTQYF.

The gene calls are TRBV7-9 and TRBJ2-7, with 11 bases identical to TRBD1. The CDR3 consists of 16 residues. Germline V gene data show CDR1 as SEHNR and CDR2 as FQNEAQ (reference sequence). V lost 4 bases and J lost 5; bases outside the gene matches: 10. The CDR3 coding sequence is TGTGCCAGCAGCTACCGAGGGACAGGGGGATCGGACGAGCAGTACTTC. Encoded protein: CASSYRGTGGSDEQYF.

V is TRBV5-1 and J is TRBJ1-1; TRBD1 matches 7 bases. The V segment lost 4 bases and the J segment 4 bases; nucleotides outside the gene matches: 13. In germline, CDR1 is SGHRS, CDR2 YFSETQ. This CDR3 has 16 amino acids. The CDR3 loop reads CASSPREGARGTEAFF. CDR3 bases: TGCGCCAGCAGCCCCCGGGAGGGGGCGCGTGGCACTGAAGCTTTCTTT.

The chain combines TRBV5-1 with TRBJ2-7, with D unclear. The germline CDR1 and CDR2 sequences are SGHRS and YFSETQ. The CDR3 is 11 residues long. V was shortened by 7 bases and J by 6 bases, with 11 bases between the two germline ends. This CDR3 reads CASHKGGEQYF. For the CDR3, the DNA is TGCGCCAGCCATAAGGGTGGCGAGCAGTACTTC.

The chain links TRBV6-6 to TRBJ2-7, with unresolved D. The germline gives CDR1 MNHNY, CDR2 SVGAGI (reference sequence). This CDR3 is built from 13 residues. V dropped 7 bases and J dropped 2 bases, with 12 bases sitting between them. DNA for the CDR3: TGTGCCAGCACTGTTACACTTGCCTACGAGCAGTACTTC. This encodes CASTVTLAYEQYF.

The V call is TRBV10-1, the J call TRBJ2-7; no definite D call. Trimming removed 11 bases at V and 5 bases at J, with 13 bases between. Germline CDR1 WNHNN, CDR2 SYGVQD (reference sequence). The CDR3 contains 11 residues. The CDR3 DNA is TGCGCCGTAAACTCAGGTGACGAGCAGTACTTC. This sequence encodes CAVNSGDEQYF.

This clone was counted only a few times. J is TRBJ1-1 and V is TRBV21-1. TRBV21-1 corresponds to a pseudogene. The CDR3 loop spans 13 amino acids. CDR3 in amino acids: CASSKDKNTEAFF. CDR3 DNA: TGTGCCAGCAGCAAAGACAAGAACACTGAAGCATTCTTT.

DNA for the CDR3: TGTGCCAGCAGCGTAGCGATCACAAACACCGGGGAGCTGTTTTTT. Amino acids: CASSVAITNTGELFF. This chain joins TRBV9 and TRBJ2-2; no clear D. The V and J ends lost 0 bases and 2 bases respectively, with 8 bases between them. The germline gives CDR1 SGDLS, CDR2 YYNGEE. The CDR3 totals 15 residues.

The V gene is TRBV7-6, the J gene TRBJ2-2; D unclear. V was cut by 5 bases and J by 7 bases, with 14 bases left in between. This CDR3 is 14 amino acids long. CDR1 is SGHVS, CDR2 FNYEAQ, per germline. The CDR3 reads CASSPQQGLGELFF. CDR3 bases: TGTGCCAGCAGCCCCCAGCAAGGTCTCGGGGAGCTGTTTTTT.

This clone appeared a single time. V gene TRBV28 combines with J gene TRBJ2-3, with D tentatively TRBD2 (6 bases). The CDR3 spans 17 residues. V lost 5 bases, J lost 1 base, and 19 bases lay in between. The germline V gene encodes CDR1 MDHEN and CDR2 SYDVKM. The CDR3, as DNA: TGTGCCAGCAGTCGCCCGGGAGTAGCGGTCCGCACAGATACGCAGTATTTT. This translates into CASSRPGVAVRTDTQYF.

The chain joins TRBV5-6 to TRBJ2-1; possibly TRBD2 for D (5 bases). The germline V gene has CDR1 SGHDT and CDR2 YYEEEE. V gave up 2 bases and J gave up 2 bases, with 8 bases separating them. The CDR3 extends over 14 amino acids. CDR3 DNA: TGTGCCAGCAGCTTTGGACTGGCCTACAATGAGCAGTTCTTC. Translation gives CASSFGLAYNEQFF.

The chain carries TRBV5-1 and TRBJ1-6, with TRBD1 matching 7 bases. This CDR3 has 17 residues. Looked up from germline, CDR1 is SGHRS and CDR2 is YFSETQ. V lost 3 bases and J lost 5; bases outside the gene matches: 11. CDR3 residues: CASSSSPGGPDNSPLHF. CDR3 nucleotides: TGCGCCAGCAGCTCCTCGCCAGGGGGACCGGATAATTCACCCCTCCACTTT.

The CDR3 loop reads CASSLRQGLSNEKLFF. For the CDR3, the DNA is TGTGCCAGCAGCCTCCGACAGGGCTTATCTAATGAAAAACTGTTTTTT. The chain combines TRBV14 with TRBJ1-4; TRBD1 matches at 7 bases. CDR1 is SGHDN, CDR2 FVKESK, per germline. J was trimmed by 3 bases and V by 4 bases; bases with no gene match: 8. The length of the CDR3 is 16 residues.

As DNA, the CDR3 is TGTGCCAGCAGCTCCATTAGGGGGCCAGGGCACACCATATATTTT. Its protein product is CASSSIRGPGHTIYF. The J gene is TRBJ1-3, the V gene TRBV11-2, with 7 bases identical to TRBD1. Trimming cost V 4 bases and J 8 bases; bases outside gene matches: 11. The CDR3 length is 15 residues. The germline V gene encodes CDR1 SGHAT and CDR2 FQNNGV.

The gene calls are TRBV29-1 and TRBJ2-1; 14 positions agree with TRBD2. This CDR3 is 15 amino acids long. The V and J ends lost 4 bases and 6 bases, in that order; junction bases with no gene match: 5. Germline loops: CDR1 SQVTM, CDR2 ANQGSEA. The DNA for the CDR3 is TGCAGCGTTGCCCACGGGACTAGCGGGAGCAATGAGCAGTTCTTC. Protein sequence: CSVAHGTSGSNEQFF.

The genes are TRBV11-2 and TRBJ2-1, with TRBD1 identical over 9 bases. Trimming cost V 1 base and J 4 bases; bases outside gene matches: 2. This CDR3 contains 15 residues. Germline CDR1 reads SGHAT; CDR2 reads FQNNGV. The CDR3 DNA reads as TGTGCCAGCAGCTTAGGGACAGGGGTTTACAATGAGCAGTTCTTC. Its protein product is CASSLGTGVYNEQFF.

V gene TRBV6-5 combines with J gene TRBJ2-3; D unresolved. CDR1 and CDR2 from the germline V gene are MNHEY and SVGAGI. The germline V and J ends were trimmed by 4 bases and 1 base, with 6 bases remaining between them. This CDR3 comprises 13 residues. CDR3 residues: CASSSPGTDTQYF. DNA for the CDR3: TGTGCCAGCAGTTCCCCCGGCACAGATACGCAGTATTTT.

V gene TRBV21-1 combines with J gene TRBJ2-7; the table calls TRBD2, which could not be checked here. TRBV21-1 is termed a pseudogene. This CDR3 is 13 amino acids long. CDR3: CASSKEGGDEQYF. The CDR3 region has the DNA TGTGCCAGCAGCAAAGAAGGAGGGGACGAGCAGTACTTC.

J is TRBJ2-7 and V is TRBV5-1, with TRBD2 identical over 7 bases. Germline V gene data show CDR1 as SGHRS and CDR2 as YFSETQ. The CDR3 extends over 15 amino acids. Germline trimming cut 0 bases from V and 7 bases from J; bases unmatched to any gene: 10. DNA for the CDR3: TGCGCCAGCAGCTTGGAAATACTAGCGACGAGGGAGCAGTACTTC. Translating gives CASSLEILATREQYF.

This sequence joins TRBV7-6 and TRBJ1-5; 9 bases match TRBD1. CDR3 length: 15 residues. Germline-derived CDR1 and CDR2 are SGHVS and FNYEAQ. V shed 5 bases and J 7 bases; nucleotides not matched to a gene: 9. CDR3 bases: TGTGCCAGCAGCCGTGGGACAGGGCAGGGGCAGCCCCAGCATTTT. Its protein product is CASSRGTGQGQPQHF.

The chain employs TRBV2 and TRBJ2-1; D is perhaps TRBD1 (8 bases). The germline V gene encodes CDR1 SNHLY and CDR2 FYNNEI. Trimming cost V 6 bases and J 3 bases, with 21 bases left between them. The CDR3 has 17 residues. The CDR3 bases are TGTGCCAGCAGCGCTAGGACAGGGAGGGGCCTCTACAATGAGCAGTTCTTC. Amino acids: CASSARTGRGLYNEQFF.

CDR3 amino acids: CASSQHRPGANEQFF. The CDR3 coding sequence is TGTGCCAGCAGTCAACACCGGCCAGGGGCGAATGAGCAGTTCTTC. The chain uses TRBV28 and TRBJ2-1; the D gene is possibly TRBD1 (6 bases). This CDR3 has 15 amino acids. Germline V gene lookup returns CDR1 MDHEN and CDR2 SYDVKM. The V and J ends lost 5 bases and 7 bases respectively, with 18 bases between them. The entire variable domain, with the rest obtained from reference TRBV28 and TRBJ2-1, is as follows: DVKVTQSSRYLVKRTGEKVFLECVQDMDHENMFWYRQDPGLGLRLIYFSYDVKMKEKGDIPEGYSVSREKKERFSLILESASTNQTSMYLCASSQHRPGANEQFFGPGTRLTVL.

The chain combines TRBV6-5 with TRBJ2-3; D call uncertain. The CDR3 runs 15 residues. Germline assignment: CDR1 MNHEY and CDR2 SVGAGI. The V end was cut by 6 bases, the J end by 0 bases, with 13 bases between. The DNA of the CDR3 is TGTGCCAGCAGGTCACATAGGGCCAGCACAGATACGCAGTATTTT. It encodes CASRSHRASTDTQYF.

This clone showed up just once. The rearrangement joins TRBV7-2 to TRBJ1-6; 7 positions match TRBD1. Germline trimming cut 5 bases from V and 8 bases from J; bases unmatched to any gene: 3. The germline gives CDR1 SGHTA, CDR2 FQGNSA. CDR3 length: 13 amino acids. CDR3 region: CASSQTGDSPLHF. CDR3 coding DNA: TGTGCCAGCAGCCAAACAGGGGATTCACCCCTCCACTTT.

The CDR3 spells CASSYTSGGAAGGNEQYF. In DNA, the CDR3 is TGTGCCAGCAGCTACACTAGCGGGGGGGCCGCCGGCGGCAACGAGCAGTACTTC. The V and J genes are TRBV7-2 and TRBJ2-7, with 13 bases that match TRBD2. V was pared by 4 bases and J by 5 bases, with 14 bases of the junction left unmatched. The length of the CDR3 is 18 residues. Germline V gene sequence: CDR1 SGHTA, CDR2 FQGNSA.

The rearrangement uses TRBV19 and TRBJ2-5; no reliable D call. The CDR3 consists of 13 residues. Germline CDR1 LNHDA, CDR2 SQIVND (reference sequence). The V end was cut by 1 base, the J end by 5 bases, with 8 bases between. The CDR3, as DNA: TGTGCCAGTAGTATAGGCCCGGTGGAGACCCAGTACTTC. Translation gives CASSIGPVETQYF. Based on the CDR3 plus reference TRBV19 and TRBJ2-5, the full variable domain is DGGITQSPKYLFRKEGQNVTLSCEQNLNHDAMYWYRQDPGQGLRLIYYSQIVNDFQKGDIAEGYSVSREKKESFPLTVTSAQKNPTAFYLCASSIGPVETQYFGPGTRLLVL.

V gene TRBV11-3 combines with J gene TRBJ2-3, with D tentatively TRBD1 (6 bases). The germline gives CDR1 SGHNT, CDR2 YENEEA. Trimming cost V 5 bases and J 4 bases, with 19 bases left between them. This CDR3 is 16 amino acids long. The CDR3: CASSQGLAPGADTQYF. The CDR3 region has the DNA TGTGCCAGCAGCCAGGGGCTAGCCCCTGGCGCAGATACGCAGTATTTT.

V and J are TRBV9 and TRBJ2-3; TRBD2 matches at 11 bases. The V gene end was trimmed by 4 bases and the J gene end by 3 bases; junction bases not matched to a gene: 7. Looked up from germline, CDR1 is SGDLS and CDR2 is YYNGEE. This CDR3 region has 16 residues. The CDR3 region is CASSFTGTSGTDTQYF. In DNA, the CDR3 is TGTGCCAGCAGCTTTACCGGGACTAGCGGAACAGATACGCAGTATTTT. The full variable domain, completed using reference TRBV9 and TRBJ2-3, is DSGVTQTPKHLITATGQRVTLRCSPRSGDLSVYWYQQSLDQGLQFLIQYYNGEERAKGNILERFSAQQFPDLHSELNLSSLELGDSALYFCASSFTGTSGTDTQYFGPGTRLTVL.

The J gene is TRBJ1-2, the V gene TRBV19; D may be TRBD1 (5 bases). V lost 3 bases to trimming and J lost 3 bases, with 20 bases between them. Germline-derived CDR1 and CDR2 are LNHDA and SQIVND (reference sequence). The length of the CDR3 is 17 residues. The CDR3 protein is CASSMGRATYLDYGYTF. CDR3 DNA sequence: TGTGCCAGTAGTATGGGGCGAGCTACCTATTTGGACTATGGCTACACCTTC.

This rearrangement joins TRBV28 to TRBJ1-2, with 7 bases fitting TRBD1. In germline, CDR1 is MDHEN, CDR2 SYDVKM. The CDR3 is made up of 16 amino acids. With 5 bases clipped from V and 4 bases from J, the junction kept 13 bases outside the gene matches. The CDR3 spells CASSTPRDSRIYGYTF. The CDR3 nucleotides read TGTGCCAGCAGTACCCCCCGGGACAGCCGAATCTATGGCTACACCTTC.